The present entry profiles one T cell receptor (beta chain) with its context. The TCR beta CDR3 regions underwent amplification using RNA transcripts as the source. HTBI primers were used for first-round RT-PCR of the TCR CDR3. TCRdb reprocessed the multiplex PCR reads via MiXCR and lists one record per CDR3 protein. The sample records approximately 870,000 distinct CDR3 sequences, 35% to 40% being singletons. Diagnostic assessment was based on clinical symptoms, serum thyroxine and TRAb, thyroid ultrasound and orbital computed tomography. This CDR3 is built from 14 residues. V dropped 3 bases and J dropped 5 bases, with 13 bases sitting between them. This record comes from a study of T cells in Graves' hyperthyroidism and ophthalmopathy. Study-wide background: Peripheral blood was taken when the disease was first diagnosed, before any treatment began.

This receptor was taken from a man between 18 and 29 years old with Graves' hyperthyroidism. Sequencing input: blood. The rearrangement uses TRBV12-3 or TRBV12-4 and TRBJ1-1; D is perhaps TRBD1 (5 bases). The CDR3 reads CASSFAAKGTEAFF. The CDR3 region has the DNA TGTGCCAGCAGTTTCGCGGCCAAGGGGACTGAAGCTTTCTTT.